The 13 T cell receptor beta chains in this list originate from one sample, sequenced in a study of cytomegalovirus exposure and HLA in healthy donors. The primer mix had 60 Vbeta and 13 Jbeta primers. Assay: immunoSEQ multiplex PCR; the TCRdb copy retains only in-frame clones and omits some. In the table there are about 100,000 clones, over 9% of which are singletons. The sequenced sample consisted of PBMCs. The source is a man in his forties in good health and CMV-seropositive.

The chain couples TRBV4-1 to TRBJ2-5, with 8 bases fitting TRBD2. Trimming removed 3 bases from V and 3 bases from J; junction bases left unmatched: 18. Germline-derived CDR1 and CDR2 are MGHRA and YSYEKL. The CDR3 extends over 19 amino acids. CDR3: CASSHPGLAGGPNKETQYF. CDR3 nucleotides: TGCGCCAGCAGCCATCCCGGACTAGCCGGGGGCCCTAATAAAGAGACCCAGTACTTC.

This clone was picked up a small number of times. This is likely a read error, given that the CDR3 carries no conserved phenylalanine or tryptophan at its end. Because the CDR3's place on the DNA is in doubt, the DNA is left out and the CDR3 is given as listed by TCRdb. This sequence joins TRBV5-8 and TRBJ2-7; the table's D call, TRBD1, was not checked against the DNA. Germline loops: CDR1 SGHTS, CDR2 YDEGEE. The CDR3 length equals 12 residues, ends included. The CDR3 loop is CASSSTDKGRLL.

The table lists this clone with a few counts. The genes are TRBV4-3 and TRBJ2-3, with D possibly TRBD2 on 6 matching bases. From germline, CDR1 is LGHNA and CDR2 YSLEER. Trimming removed 2 bases at V and 5 bases at J, with 17 bases between. This CDR3 region has 16 residues. The CDR3 is CASSQSTGTAGDTQYF. In DNA, the CDR3 is TGCGCCAGCAGCCAATCTACCGGGACTGCGGGAGATACGCAGTATTTT.

This clone has more than one count but fewer than ten. The chain carries TRBV19 and TRBJ1-5, with a possible D match to TRBD1 (5 bases). V lost 1 base and J 8 bases, leaving 9 bases between the germline ends. Per the germline V gene, CDR1 is LNHDA and CDR2 is SQIVND (reference sequence). The CDR3 is 13 residues long. The CDR3 loop reads CASSIATGEPQHF. CDR3 bases: TGTGCCAGTAGTATAGCGACGGGGGAGCCCCAGCATTTT.

This chain uses TRBV4-2 with TRBJ1-3, with D tentatively TRBD1 (6 bases). V dropped 0 bases and J dropped 0 bases, with 9 bases sitting between them. Germline CDR1 LGHNA, CDR2 YNFKEQ. This CDR3 spans 16 amino acids. Here the CDR3 reads CASSQEQGSSGNTIYF. CDR3 nucleotides: TGTGCCAGCAGCCAAGAACAGGGAAGCTCTGGAAACACCATATATTTT.

This sequence joins TRBV5-1 and TRBJ2-3, with unresolved D. The CDR3 covers 14 residues. The V gene's germline CDR1 is SGHRS and CDR2 YFSETQ. Trimming took 5 bases from V and 0 from J, leaving 10 bases between them. CDR3 sequence: CASSSDSSTDTQYF. For the CDR3, the DNA is TGCGCCAGCAGTTCAGACTCTAGCACAGATACGCAGTATTTT.

This clone was observed a few times. The CDR3 nucleotides read TGTGCCAGCAGCAACGACAGGGGGCGAACTGAAGCTTTCTTT. It translates to CASSNDRGRTEAFF. The rearrangement uses TRBV7-2 and TRBJ1-1, with TRBD1 matching 10 bases. The V gene end was trimmed by 5 bases and the J gene end by 5 bases; junction bases not matched to a gene: 5. This CDR3 comprises 14 residues. The germline CDR1 and CDR2 sequences are SGHTA and FQGNSA.

This chain joins TRBV5-6 and TRBJ1-4; D is uncertain. CDR3 length: 15 residues. Germline V gene lookup returns CDR1 SGHDT and CDR2 YYEEEE. V lost 5 bases, J lost 6 bases, and 17 bases lay in between. The CDR3 region is CASSKPVTIDEKLFF. For the CDR3, the DNA is TGTGCCAGCAGTAAGCCCGTTACCATTGATGAAAAACTGTTTTTT.

In this sample, this clone turned up a few times. CDR3 amino acids: CASSVPRTGELFF. CDR3 nucleotide sequence: TGTGCCAGCAGCGTCCCTCGCACCGGGGAGCTGTTTTTT. The V gene is TRBV9, the J gene TRBJ2-2; no firm D call. Trimming took off 2 bases at V and 4 bases at J, with 6 bases between the two ends. Germline V gene lookup returns CDR1 SGDLS and CDR2 YYNGEE. The CDR3 spans 13 residues.

The chain recombines TRBV5-5 with TRBJ2-3; 7 nucleotides line up with TRBD1. Germline values: CDR1 SGHKS, CDR2 YYEKEE (reference sequence). The CDR3 is made up of 16 amino acids. Losses at the gene ends were 5 bases for V and 0 bases for J; bases not matched to a gene: 9. The CDR3, as DNA: TGTGCCAGCAGTCTCACAGGGGACCATAGCACAGATACGCAGTATTTT. This gives the protein CASSLTGDHSTDTQYF.

This clone has more than one count but fewer than ten. The chain is built from TRBV15 and TRBJ2-1, with D possibly being TRBD1 (6 bases). Germline V gene data show CDR1 as LNHNV and CDR2 as YYDKDF (reference sequence). The CDR3 extends over 16 amino acids. Trimming pared 3 bases from V and 3 bases from J, leaving 15 bases between. CDR3 protein: CATSSEGDPLYNEQFF. DNA of the CDR3: TGTGCCACCAGCAGTGAGGGGGACCCCCTCTACAATGAGCAGTTCTTC. Full variable domain (missing parts from reference TRBV15 and TRBJ2-1): DAMVIQNPRYQVTQFGKPVTLSCSQTLNHNVMYWYQQKSSQAPKLLFHYYDKDFNNEADTPDNFQSRRPNTSFCFLDIRSPGLGDTAMYLCATSSEGDPLYNEQFFGPGTRLTVL.

This clone is medium-sized in the sample. V usage is TRBV4-3 and J usage is TRBJ2-6; 9 bases agree with TRBD2. The CDR3 contains 19 residues. The J segment lost 0 bases and the V segment lost 0 bases, leaving 6 bases of the junction unmatched. The germline gives CDR1 LGHNA, CDR2 YSLEER. The CDR3 sequence is CASSQDSLAGSSGANVLTF. The CDR3, as DNA: TGCGCCAGCAGCCAAGATTCCCTAGCGGGGTCCTCTGGGGCCAACGTCCTGACTTTC.

This clone showed up many times. The rearrangement links TRBV10-1 to TRBJ2-5; 9 positions agree with TRBD1. The CDR3 is made up of 13 amino acids. CDR1 is WNHNN and CDR2 is SYGVQD in the germline V gene (reference sequence). V shed 6 bases, J shed 4 bases, and the junction held 3 bases outside the gene matches. The CDR3: CASRAGQGETQYF. The CDR3 DNA is TGCGCCAGCAGAGCGGGACAGGGAGAGACCCAGTACTTC.